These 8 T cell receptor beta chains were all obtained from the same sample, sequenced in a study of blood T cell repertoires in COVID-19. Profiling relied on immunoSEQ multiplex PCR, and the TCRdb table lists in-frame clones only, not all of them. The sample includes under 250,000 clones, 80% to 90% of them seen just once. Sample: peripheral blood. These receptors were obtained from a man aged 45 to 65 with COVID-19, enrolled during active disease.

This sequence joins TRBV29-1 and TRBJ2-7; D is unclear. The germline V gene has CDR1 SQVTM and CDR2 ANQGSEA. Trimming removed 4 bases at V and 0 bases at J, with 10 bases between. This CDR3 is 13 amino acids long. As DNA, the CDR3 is TGCAGCGTTGTCGACACGATCTCCTACGAGCAGTACTTC. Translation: CSVVDTISYEQYF.

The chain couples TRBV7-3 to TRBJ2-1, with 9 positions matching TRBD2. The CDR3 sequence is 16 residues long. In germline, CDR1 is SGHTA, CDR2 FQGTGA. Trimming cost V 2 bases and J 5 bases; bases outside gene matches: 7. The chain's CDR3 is CASSLAGASGNNEQFF. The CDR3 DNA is TGTGCCAGCAGCTTAGCTGGGGCTAGCGGGAACAATGAGCAGTTCTTC. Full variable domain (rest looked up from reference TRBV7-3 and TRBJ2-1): GAGVSQTPSNKVTEKGKYVELRCDPISGHTALYWYRQSLGQGPEFLIYFQGTGAADDSGLPNDRFFAVRPEGSVSTLKIQRTERGDSAVYLCASSLAGASGNNEQFFGPGTRLTVL.

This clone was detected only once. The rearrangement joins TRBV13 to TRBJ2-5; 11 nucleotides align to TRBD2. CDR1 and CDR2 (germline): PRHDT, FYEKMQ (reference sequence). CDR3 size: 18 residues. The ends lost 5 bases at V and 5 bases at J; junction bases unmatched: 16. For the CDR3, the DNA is TGTGCCAGCAGCCGCCGCGGTCTAGCGGGAGGCCCCGGGGAGACCCAGTACTTC. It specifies CASSRRGLAGGPGETQYF.

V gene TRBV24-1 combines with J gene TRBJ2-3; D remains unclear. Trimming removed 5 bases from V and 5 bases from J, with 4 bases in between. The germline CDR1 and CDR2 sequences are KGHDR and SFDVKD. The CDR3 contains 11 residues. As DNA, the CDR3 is TGTGCCACCAGTGTCGGAGATACGCAGTATTTT. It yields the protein CATSVGDTQYF.

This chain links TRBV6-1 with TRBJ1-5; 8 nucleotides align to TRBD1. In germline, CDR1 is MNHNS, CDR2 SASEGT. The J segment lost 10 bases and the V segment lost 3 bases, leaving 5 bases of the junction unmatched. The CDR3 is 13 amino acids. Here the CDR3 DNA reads TGTGCCAGCAGTGATGGACAGGGCTTTCCCCAGCATTTT. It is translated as CASSDGQGFPQHF.

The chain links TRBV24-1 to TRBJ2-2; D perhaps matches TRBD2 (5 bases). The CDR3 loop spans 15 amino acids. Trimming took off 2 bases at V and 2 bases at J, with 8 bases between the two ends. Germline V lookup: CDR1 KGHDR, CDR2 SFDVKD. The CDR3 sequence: CATSDSGLNTGELFF. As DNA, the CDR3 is TGTGCCACCAGTGATTCCGGACTTAACACCGGGGAGCTGTTTTTT.

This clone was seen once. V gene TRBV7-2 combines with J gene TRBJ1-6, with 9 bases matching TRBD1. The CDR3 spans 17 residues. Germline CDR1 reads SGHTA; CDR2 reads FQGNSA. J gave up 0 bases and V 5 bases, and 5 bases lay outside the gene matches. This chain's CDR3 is CASSTGQGSSYNSPLHF. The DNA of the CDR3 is TGTGCCAGCAGCACAGGACAGGGGAGCTCCTATAATTCACCCCTCCACTTT.

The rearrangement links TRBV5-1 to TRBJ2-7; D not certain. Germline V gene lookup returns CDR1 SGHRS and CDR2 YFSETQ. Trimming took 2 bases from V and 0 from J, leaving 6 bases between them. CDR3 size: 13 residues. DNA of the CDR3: TGCGCCAGCAGCTTAACTGGCTCCTACGAGCAGTACTTC. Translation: CASSLTGSYEQYF.